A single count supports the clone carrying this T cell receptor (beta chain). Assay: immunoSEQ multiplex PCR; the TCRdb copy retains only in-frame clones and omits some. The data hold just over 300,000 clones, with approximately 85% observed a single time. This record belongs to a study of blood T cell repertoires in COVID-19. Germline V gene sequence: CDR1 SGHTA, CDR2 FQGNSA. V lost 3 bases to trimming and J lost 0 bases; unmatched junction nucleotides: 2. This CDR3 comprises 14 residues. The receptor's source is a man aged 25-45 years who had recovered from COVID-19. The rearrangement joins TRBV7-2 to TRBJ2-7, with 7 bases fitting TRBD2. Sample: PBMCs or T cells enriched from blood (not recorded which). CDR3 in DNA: TGTGCCAGCAGCTTTACGGGGGGCTCCTACGAGCAGTACTTC. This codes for CASSFTGGSYEQYF.